This T cell receptor (beta chain) stems from a study of graft-versus-host responses after intestinal transplantation. Study as a whole: Recipients were given multivisceral, liver-intestinal, or isolated intestinal transplants.

TCRdb keeps only in-frame clones here, not all; method: immunoSEQ multiplex PCR. The sample has 70,000 or so clones; approximately 80% are singletons. This clone was counted between two and nine times. The antigen is undetermined. CDR1 is SGHAT, CDR2 FQNNGV, per germline. Trimming took off 3 bases at V and 6 bases at J, with 9 bases between the two ends. This CDR3 contains 14 residues. Sequenced material: unstimulated CD4+ T cells sorted from spleen or lymph node cells, taken before transplant. The sequence came from a human donor who was the organ donor for an intestinal transplant. The chain couples TRBV11-2 to TRBJ1-6; D not certain. The CDR3 DNA reads as TGTGCCAGCAGCTTCATGCAGGCTAATTCACCCCTCCACTTT. This sequence encodes CASSFMQANSPLHF.